The next 5 T cell receptor beta chains were all read from a single sample in a study of shared clonotypes between healthy human individuals (dated by TCRdb to about 2020). Libraries were made using the immunoSEQ multiplex PCR assay. TCRdb stores this immuneACCESS table with in-frame sequences only. Part of the clones is absent; in the studies checked, under half of the shortfall reflects unresolved V genes, and no reason is known for the rest. This sample comprises 950,000 to 1,100,000 clones, approximately 76% of them detected only once. Approximately 1.5% of the sample is in the top ten clones. Material: memory CD4+ T cells sorted from blood. In light of the paper, this sample's cell subset or site label describes: CD45RA-negative fraction. The receptors stem from a man in his late teens or twenties in good health.

V gene TRBV5-1 combines with J gene TRBJ1-1; tentative D call: TRBD1 (5 bases). The CDR3 sequence is 15 residues long. The germline V gene encodes CDR1 SGHRS and CDR2 YFSETQ. The ends were cut back, 0 bases at V and 4 bases at J, with 13 bases in the middle. The CDR3 region has the DNA TGCGCCAGCAGCTTGGACCCGGGACCCGGCACTGAAGCTTTCTTT. Amino acid sequence: CASSLDPGPGTEAFF.

This clone was recorded a few times. The chain employs TRBV7-2 and TRBJ2-1; D may match TRBD1 or TRBD2 (5 bases each). The CDR3 length is 15 residues. Looked up from germline, CDR1 is SGHTA and CDR2 is FQGNSA. Trimming pared 5 bases from V and 7 bases from J, leaving 18 bases between. The CDR3 coding sequence is TGTGCCAGCAGCCCCGACGGGACCTCGGGGAATGAGCAGTTCTTC. Translation gives CASSPDGTSGNEQFF.

The chain joins TRBV5-4 to TRBJ2-7, with 10 nucleotides matching TRBD1. There are 14 residues in the CDR3. Germline CDR1 is SGHNT and CDR2 is YYREEE (reference sequence). The ends lost 7 bases at V and 5 bases at J; junction bases unmatched: 9. CDR3 amino acids: CASAFRDRGNEQYF. Here the CDR3 DNA reads TGTGCCAGCGCATTCCGGGACAGGGGAAACGAGCAGTACTTC.

The chain carries TRBV6-1 and TRBJ2-1, with D possibly being TRBD2 (5 bases). The germline CDR1 and CDR2 sequences are MNHNS and SASEGT. V was trimmed by 5 bases and J by 9 bases, leaving 11 bases between them. The length of the CDR3 is 12 residues. DNA for the CDR3: TGTGCCAGCAGTCCCCGACGGGGTGAGCAGTTCTTC. It codes for CASSPRRGEQFF.

The chain links TRBV5-1 to TRBJ2-5; D unclear. The CDR3 extends over 15 amino acids. The germline V gene encodes CDR1 SGHRS and CDR2 YFSETQ. V was cut by 4 bases and J by 2 bases, with 15 bases left in between. The CDR3 loop reads CASSSRPGLQETQYF. The CDR3 nucleotides read TGCGCCAGCAGCAGCCGCCCGGGTCTTCAAGAGACCCAGTACTTC. Combining the CDR3 with reference TRBV5-1 and TRBJ2-5 gives the whole variable domain KAGVTQTPRYLIKTRGQQVTLSCSPISGHRSVSWYQQTPGQGLQFLFEYFSETQRNKGNFPGRFSGRQFSNSRSEMNVSTLELGDSALYLCASSSRPGLQETQYFGPGTRLLVL.